The clone carrying this T cell receptor (beta chain) turned up a few times. Its specificity is not known. These data belong to a study of neurological immune-mediated disorders. Findings and caveats of the study: When the repertoires were grouped phylogenetically, those of 18 of the 34 multiple sclerosis patients came together in a single cluster of related CDR3 sequences, which points to a possible repertoire-level signature. The multiple sclerosis repertoire cluster was not associated with any clinical or MRI feature.

The sample's time point: longitudinal time-point 2. The unsorted libraries originated from 2 million PBMCs that had been stored at -80 C. The germline V gene encodes CDR1 MNHEY and CDR2 SMNVEV (reference sequence). The CDR3 is made up of 13 amino acids. V was cut by 5 bases and J by 5 bases, with 11 bases left in between. TCRdb redid the calling of the 5' RACE reads with MiXCR, one entry per CDR3 protein. The sample comprises about 80,000 distinct CDR3 sequences, 5% to 6% of which are singletons, and approximately 7.9% rests with the top ten. The sequenced material came from PBMCs. The chain couples TRBV27 to TRBJ2-3; no clear D gene. The receptor was derived from a woman aged 60-70 years with multiple sclerosis. Here the CDR3 DNA reads TGTGCCAGCAGTCCCAGGAACAAAGATACGCAGTATTTT. It encodes CASSPRNKDTQYF.